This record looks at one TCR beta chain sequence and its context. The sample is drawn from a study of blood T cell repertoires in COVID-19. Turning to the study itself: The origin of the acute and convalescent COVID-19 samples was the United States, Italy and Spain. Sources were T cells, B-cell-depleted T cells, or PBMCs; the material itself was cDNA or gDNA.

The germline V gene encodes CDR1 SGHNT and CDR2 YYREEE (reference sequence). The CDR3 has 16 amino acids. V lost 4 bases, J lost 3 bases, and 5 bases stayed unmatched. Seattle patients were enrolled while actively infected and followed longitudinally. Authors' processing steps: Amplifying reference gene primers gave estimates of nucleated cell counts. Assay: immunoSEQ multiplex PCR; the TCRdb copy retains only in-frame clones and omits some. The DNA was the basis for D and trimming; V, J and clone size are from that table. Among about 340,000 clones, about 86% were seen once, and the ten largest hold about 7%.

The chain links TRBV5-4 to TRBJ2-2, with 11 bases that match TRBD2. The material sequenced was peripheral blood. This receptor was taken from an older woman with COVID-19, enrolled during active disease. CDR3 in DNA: TGTGCCAGCAGCCCCGGGACTAGCGGATACACCGGGGAGCTGTTTTTT. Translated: CASSPGTSGYTGELFF.